The 22 T cell receptor beta chains presented below share a single source sample, sequenced in a study of T cell responses to AZD1222 COVID-19 vaccine. Sequenced by immunoSEQ multiplex PCR; TCRdb stores in-frame clones only, minus some. The sample shows about 130,000 clones, more than 75% of them seen only once. Sequenced here: peripheral blood, sampled 28 days after the second AZD1222 dose. These receptors all stem from an adult who received the AZD1222 COVID-19 vaccine.

The V gene is TRBV5-4, the J gene TRBJ2-2; 7 bases map to TRBD1. This CDR3 is built from 16 residues. Germline V gene data show CDR1 as SGHNT and CDR2 as YYREEE (reference sequence). The V segment lost 2 bases and the J segment 1 base; nucleotides outside the gene matches: 5. DNA for the CDR3: TGTGCCAGCAGCTTAAGAGGGGGCGTGAACACCGGGGAGCTGTTTTTT. Amino acids: CASSLRGGVNTGELFF.

V and J are TRBV28 and TRBJ2-1, with no clear D. Germline CDR1 and CDR2: MDHEN and SYDVKM. Trimming took 4 bases from V and 3 from J, leaving 7 bases between them. The CDR3 covers 13 residues. CDR3 bases: TGTGCCAGCAGTTCCAGCTACTACAATGAGCAGTTCTTC. Translated, it gives CASSSSYYNEQFF.

This clone was recorded only once. The chain recombines TRBV24-1 with TRBJ2-4; 16 bases map to TRBD2. This CDR3 has 18 residues. Germline V gives CDR1 KGHDR, CDR2 SFDVKD. The ends lost 7 bases at V and 1 base at J; junction bases unmatched: 6. The CDR3 is CATSLGLAGGVAKNIQYF. CDR3 DNA sequence: TGTGCCACCAGCTTGGGACTAGCGGGGGGGGTGGCCAAAAACATTCAGTACTTC.

The chain joins TRBV29-1 to TRBJ2-6, with TRBD1 matching 8 bases. Germline V gives CDR1 SQVTM, CDR2 ANQGSEA. The CDR3 covers 18 residues. V shed 4 bases and J 4 bases; nucleotides not matched to a gene: 15. CDR3 sequence: CSVGQGWQGAAGANVLTF. The CDR3 DNA reads TGCAGCGTTGGCCAAGGGTGGCAGGGGGCAGCGGGGGCCAACGTCCTGACTTTC.

The rearrangement uses TRBV19 and TRBJ1-5, with TRBD1 matching over 10 bases. V was clipped by 6 bases and J by 4 bases; unmatched bases: 12. There are 17 residues in the CDR3. CDR1 and CDR2 from the germline V gene are LNHDA and SQIVND (reference sequence). The CDR3 region is CASSTGTGAFGNQPQHF. CDR3 nucleotides: TGTGCCAGTAGCACCGGGACAGGGGCGTTTGGGAATCAGCCCCAGCATTTT. Using reference TRBV19 and TRBJ1-5 for the parts outside the CDR3, the full variable domain is DGGITQSPKYLFRKEGQNVTLSCEQNLNHDAMYWYRQDPGQGLRLIYYSQIVNDFQKGDIAEGYSVSREKKESFPLTVTSAQKNPTAFYLCASSTGTGAFGNQPQHFGDGTRLSIL.

This rearrangement joins TRBV7-8 to TRBJ2-1, with 16 bases aligning to TRBD2. The CDR3 is 15 amino acids. Trimming cost V 5 bases and J 9 bases; bases outside gene matches: 4. Germline V CDR1 and CDR2: SGHVS, FQNEAQ. CDR3 bases: TGTGCCAGCAGCGGGACTAGCGGGAGGGAACTTGAGCAGTTCTTC. This encodes CASSGTSGRELEQFF. Based on the CDR3 plus reference TRBV7-8 and TRBJ2-1, the full variable domain is GAGVSQSPRYKVAKRGQDVALRCDPISGHVSLFWYQQALGQGPEFLTYFQNEAQLDKSGLPSDRFFAERPEGSVSTLKIQRTQQEDSAVYLCASSGTSGRELEQFFGPGTRLTVL.

This chain links TRBV5-1 with TRBJ2-5, with 7 bases fitting TRBD1. Trimming removed 4 bases from V and 4 bases from J; junction bases left unmatched: 7. CDR3 length: 14 amino acids. Per the germline V gene, CDR1 is SGHRS and CDR2 is YFSETQ. The CDR3 DNA reads TGCGCCAGCAGCCTCATAGCAGGGGGAGAGACCCAGTACTTC. Protein product: CASSLIAGGETQYF.

This chain links TRBV6-5 with TRBJ1-1; D unclear. With 6 bases removed from V and 7 bases from J, the gap between germline ends came to 12 bases. The CDR3 is 12 amino acids. Germline V CDR1 and CDR2: MNHEY, SVGAGI. This CDR3 reads CASRNRGSEAFF. The CDR3 nucleotides are TGTGCCAGCAGGAACCGGGGAAGTGAAGCTTTCTTT.

This clone was observed once. The chain combines TRBV4-2 with TRBJ1-1; TRBD1 is a possible D gene (6 bases). The CDR3 spans 15 residues. CDR1 is LGHNA, CDR2 YNFKEQ, per germline. Deletions cut 0 bases from V and 3 bases from J, with 11 bases between. The CDR3 region is CASSQDRGADTEAFF. The CDR3 region has the DNA TGTGCCAGCAGCCAAGATCGGGGGGCGGACACTGAAGCTTTCTTT.

The chain links TRBV5-4 to TRBJ2-1; unclear D gene. The CDR3 covers 11 residues. Looked up from germline, CDR1 is SGHNT and CDR2 is YYREEE (reference sequence). Trimming removed 2 bases at V and 4 bases at J, with 1 base between. The CDR3 DNA reads as TGTGCCAGCAGCTTATACAATGAGCAGTTCTTC. The encoded protein is CASSLYNEQFF.

The chain couples TRBV9 to TRBJ2-3, with TRBD2 as a possible D gene (6 bases). Germline CDR1 is SGDLS and CDR2 is YYNGEE. The CDR3 is 15 residues long. The V gene lost 3 bases and the J gene lost 5 bases, with 16 bases spanning the gap. Here the CDR3 reads CASSGSGTGLDTQYF. DNA for the CDR3: TGTGCCAGCAGCGGATCCGGGACTGGCCTAGATACGCAGTATTTT. Filled out from reference TRBV9 and TRBJ2-3, the complete variable domain reads DSGVTQTPKHLITATGQRVTLRCSPRSGDLSVYWYQQSLDQGLQFLIQYYNGEERAKGNILERFSAQQFPDLHSELNLSSLELGDSALYFCASSGSGTGLDTQYFGPGTRLTVL.

The table lists this clone with a few counts. This chain connects TRBV18 to TRBJ1-5; D is ambiguous. The CDR3 has 13 amino acids. The ends were cut back, 8 bases at V and 2 bases at J, with 10 bases in the middle. Germline CDR1 is KGHSH and CDR2 is LQKENI. The DNA for the CDR3 is TGTGCCAGCACAATGGACGGCAATCAGCCCCAGCATTTT. Translated, it gives CASTMDGNQPQHF.

The rearrangement uses TRBV7-9 and TRBJ2-3; D is undetermined. The CDR3 sequence is 12 residues long. Germline V lookup: CDR1 SEHNR, CDR2 FQNEAQ (reference sequence). V was pared by 6 bases and J by 6 bases, with 10 bases between. CDR3 residues: CASRPKADTQYF. For the CDR3, the DNA is TGTGCCAGCAGACCTAAGGCGGATACGCAGTATTTT.

The rearrangement uses TRBV2 and TRBJ1-5, with 9 bases matching TRBD1. The CDR3 extends over 15 amino acids. Germline CDR1 SNHLY, CDR2 FYNNEI. Germline trimming cut 9 bases from V and 2 bases from J; bases unmatched to any gene: 8. The CDR3 loop reads CASQTGGLGNQPQHF. The CDR3 nucleotides are TGTGCCAGTCAAACAGGGGGCCTCGGCAATCAGCCCCAGCATTTT.

The CDR3 nucleotides read TGTGCCAGTCAGCACCCACTAGCGGGCCCAGATACGCAGTATTTT. Protein product: CASQHPLAGPDTQYF. The gene calls are TRBV19 and TRBJ2-3; the match to TRBD2 covers 9 bases. The trim removed 8 bases at V and 4 bases at J, leaving 10 bases unmatched. The CDR3 consists of 15 residues. Germline V gives CDR1 LNHDA, CDR2 SQIVND (reference sequence).

This rearrangement joins TRBV7-6 to TRBJ1-1, with a possible D match to TRBD1 (5 bases). This CDR3 spans 15 amino acids. Trimming left V 2 bases short and J 1 base short, with 11 bases between. Germline loops: CDR1 SGHVS, CDR2 FNYEAQ. As DNA, the CDR3 is TGTGCCAGCAGCTTATCTGCAGGGAGGAACACTGAAGCTTTCTTT. The encoded protein is CASSLSAGRNTEAFF.

This sequence joins TRBV19 and TRBJ1-1, with D tentatively TRBD1 (5 bases). The V and J ends lost 5 bases and 10 bases respectively, with 14 bases between them. The CDR3 runs to 12 residues. In germline, CDR1 is LNHDA, CDR2 SQIVND (reference sequence). The DNA for the CDR3 is TGTGCCAGTAGTTATAGTGGGGGGTCAGCTTTCTTT. Amino acids: CASSYSGGSAFF.

CDR3 in amino acids: CAWSAIQGGWQETQYF. CDR3 in DNA: TGTGCCTGGAGCGCGATCCAGGGGGGATGGCAAGAGACCCAGTACTTC. This rearrangement joins TRBV30 to TRBJ2-5; maybe TRBD1 (7 bases). The germline V and J ends were trimmed by 3 bases and 2 bases, with 19 bases remaining between them. The CDR3 has 16 amino acids. Germline V lookup: CDR1 GTSNPN, CDR2 SVGIG (reference sequence).

This clone was found a few times. The rearrangement joins TRBV5-1 to TRBJ1-4; D uncertain. The V gene lost 1 base and the J gene lost 4 bases, with 14 bases spanning the gap. The CDR3 covers 16 residues. In germline, CDR1 is SGHRS, CDR2 YFSETQ. In DNA, the CDR3 is TGCGCCAGCAGCTTGTGGGAATTGTCGCTTAATGAAAAACTGTTTTTT. Protein: CASSLWELSLNEKLFF.

The chain combines TRBV7-9 with TRBJ2-7; 8 bases match TRBD1. This CDR3 spans 12 amino acids. Germline CDR1 reads SEHNR; CDR2 reads FQNEAQ (reference sequence). V lost 5 bases to trimming and J lost 13 bases; unmatched junction nucleotides: 10. CDR3 DNA: TGTGCCAGCAGCCCTGGGACAGGAACGAGTTACTTC. Protein sequence: CASSPGTGTSYF.

The V call is TRBV6-2 or TRBV6-3, the J call TRBJ1-5, with TRBD1 matching 10 bases. The CDR3 extends over 18 amino acids. The trim removed 3 bases at V and 0 bases at J, leaving 8 bases unmatched. Germline-derived CDR1 and CDR2 are MNHEY and SVGEGT. CDR3 amino acids: CASSYLPGQGFSNQPQHF. In DNA form, the CDR3 reads TGTGCCAGCAGTTATTTACCGGGACAGGGGTTTAGCAATCAGCCCCAGCATTTT.

The chain has TRBV5-1 and TRBJ1-4; D is unresolved. The CDR3 has 13 amino acids. Germline values: CDR1 SGHRS, CDR2 YFSETQ. Trimming took 1 base from V and 5 from J, leaving 6 bases between them. CDR3 loop: CASSLSPNEKLFF. The CDR3 DNA follows: TGCGCCAGCAGCTTGTCCCCAAATGAAAAACTGTTTTTT.